One and the same sample provided the 32 T cell receptor beta chains below, sequenced in a study of control samples from healthy donors and cancer patients. Generated by immunoSEQ multiplex PCR, the TCRdb table keeps only in-frame clones and is missing some. The data hold roughly 130,000 clones, with around 85% observed a single time. Sequencing was carried out using blood. All receptors come from a woman under 40 in good health.

This rearrangement joins TRBV6-5 to TRBJ1-5; D perhaps matches TRBD1 (5 bases). V dropped 6 bases and J dropped 2 bases, with 11 bases sitting between them. The CDR3 extends over 14 amino acids. Germline V gene sequence: CDR1 MNHEY, CDR2 SVGAGI. As DNA, the CDR3 is TGTGCCAGCAGCATAGGGGTCGGCAATCAGCCCCAGCATTTT. Its protein is CASSIGVGNQPQHF.

CDR3 sequence: CASSAAAGSGEKLFF. In nucleotides, the CDR3 is TGTGCCAGCAGCGCCGCTGCGGGGTCGGGTGAAAAACTGTTTTTT. The chain recombines TRBV9 with TRBJ1-4; D not certain. V lost 3 bases to trimming and J lost 7 bases, with 16 bases between them. CDR1 is SGDLS and CDR2 is YYNGEE in the germline V gene. The CDR3 has 15 residues.

The table lists this clone with a few counts. V is TRBV11-2 and J is TRBJ1-2; D might be TRBD1 (5 bases). With 0 bases removed from V and 8 bases from J, the gap between germline ends came to 16 bases. The CDR3 runs to 15 residues. Germline CDR1 is SGHAT and CDR2 is FQNNGV. The CDR3 reads CASSLDPGLFGGYTF. The CDR3 DNA reads as TGTGCCAGCAGCTTAGACCCGGGGCTTTTTGGCGGCTACACCTTC.

In the case of this clone: The junction departs from germline at one end; a sequencing error may be responsible. V usage is TRBV27 and J usage is TRBJ2-7; TRBD1 matches 8 bases. Germline V gene lookup returns CDR1 MNHEY and CDR2 SMNVEV (reference sequence). The CDR3 consists of 14 residues. The CDR3 DNA sequence: TGTGCCAGCAGTTTCTCCAGGGGGCCATACGGGCAGTACTTC. This gives the protein CASSFSRGPYGQYF.

The chain couples TRBV3-1 (or the pseudogene TRBV3-2) to TRBJ1-2, with D possibly being TRBD1 (5 bases). The CDR3 consists of 14 residues. Germline lookup yields CDR1 LGHDT and CDR2 YNNKEL (reference sequence). V lost 8 bases and J 5 bases, leaving 18 bases between the germline ends. CDR3 loop: CASALGPGGYGYTF. The CDR3, as DNA: TGTGCCAGCGCCCTGGGGCCGGGAGGGTATGGCTACACCTTC.

V gene TRBV14 combines with J gene TRBJ1-1, with D possibly TRBD1 on 6 matching bases. V was trimmed by 4 bases and J by 0 bases, leaving 15 bases between them. Germline V gives CDR1 SGHDN, CDR2 FVKESK. The CDR3 totals 16 residues. The CDR3 loop reads CASSPYTGHMNTEAFF. The CDR3 DNA is TGTGCCAGCAGCCCCTATACAGGGCATATGAACACTGAAGCTTTCTTT.

Here the CDR3 DNA reads TGTGCCAGCAGCTTAAGGGCCGGGACAGGTGTTTCACCCCTCCACTTT. Its translation is CASSLRAGTGVSPLHF. The genes are TRBV7-6 and TRBJ1-6, with TRBD1 matching over 8 bases. The germline V gene has CDR1 SGHVS and CDR2 FNYEAQ. Germline trimming cut 2 bases from V and 9 bases from J; bases unmatched to any gene: 9. The CDR3 covers 16 residues.

The gene calls are TRBV27 and TRBJ2-5, with unresolved D. CDR1 and CDR2 (germline): MNHEY, SMNVEV (reference sequence). This CDR3 spans 15 amino acids. V lost 6 bases, J lost 2 bases, and 16 bases lay in between. In nucleotides, the CDR3 is TGTGCCAGCAGCAAGAGGACGGCCAAACAAGAGACCCAGTACTTC. This translates into CASSKRTAKQETQYF.

This clone was seen a few times. This chain uses TRBV7-9 with TRBJ2-7, with 8 bases matching TRBD2. The CDR3 runs 15 residues. Germline-derived CDR1 and CDR2 are SEHNR and FQNEAQ (reference sequence). J lost 1 base, V lost 4 bases, and 6 bases had no gene match. This CDR3 reads CASSSQAGGSYEQYF. The CDR3 DNA reads TGTGCCAGCAGCTCCCAGGCGGGGGGTTCCTACGAGCAGTACTTC.

The V and J genes are TRBV7-2 and TRBJ2-5; D remains unclear. V gave up 4 bases and J gave up 4 bases, with 7 bases separating them. Per germline, CDR1 SGHTA and CDR2 FQGNSA. The CDR3 spans 12 residues. CDR3 region: CASSSGGETQYF. The CDR3 DNA is TGTGCCAGCAGCTCCGGCGGAGAGACCCAGTACTTC.

The J gene is TRBJ2-2, the V gene TRBV15; 7 bases are shared with TRBD1. Unmatched junction bases numbered 12, after V lost 1 base and J lost 7 bases. The CDR3 has 17 residues. From germline, CDR1 is LNHNV and CDR2 YYDKDF (reference sequence). In DNA, the CDR3 is TGTGCCACCAGCAGAGGATCCGGGACAGTAATAATCGGGGAGCTGTTTTTT. Its translation is CATSRGSGTVIIGELFF.

V usage is TRBV28 and J usage is TRBJ1-3; tentatively, D is TRBD1 (5 bases). Per germline, CDR1 MDHEN and CDR2 SYDVKM. V lost 4 bases and J lost 0, with 13 bases in between. This CDR3 comprises 16 residues. CDR3 loop: CASSWWGEGSGNTIYF. The DNA of the CDR3 is TGTGCCAGCAGTTGGTGGGGGGAGGGCTCTGGAAACACCATATATTTT.

This clone appeared a single time. The chain uses TRBV15 and TRBJ1-5; 7 bases are a match to TRBD1. V lost 5 bases and J lost 2; bases outside the gene matches: 3. CDR1 LNHNV and CDR2 YYDKDF come from the germline V gene (reference sequence). The CDR3 has 14 residues. The CDR3 sequence: CATSYDRGNQPQHF. DNA of the CDR3: TGTGCCACCAGCTATGACAGGGGCAATCAGCCCCAGCATTTT.

V is TRBV9 and J is TRBJ2-1; TRBD1 matches at 9 bases. J lost 6 bases, V lost 4 bases, and 5 bases had no gene match. Germline lookup yields CDR1 SGDLS and CDR2 YYNGEE. CDR3 length equals 14 residues. CDR3 nucleotides: TGTGCCAGCAGCCGCCTGGACAGGGGCAATGAGCAGTTCTTC. Amino acid sequence: CASSRLDRGNEQFF. The full variable domain, completed using reference TRBV9 and TRBJ2-1, is DSGVTQTPKHLITATGQRVTLRCSPRSGDLSVYWYQQSLDQGLQFLIQYYNGEERAKGNILERFSAQQFPDLHSELNLSSLELGDSALYFCASSRLDRGNEQFFGPGTRLTVL.

The V call is TRBV29-1, the J call TRBJ2-7; 9 bases line up with TRBD1. The CDR3 consists of 13 residues. Trimming at V came to 2 bases and at J to 6 bases, leaving 5 bases not matched to a gene. CDR1 is SQVTM and CDR2 is ANQGSEA in the germline V gene. CDR3 amino acids: CSVEKGTGSEQYF. Written as DNA, the CDR3 is TGCAGCGTTGAAAAAGGGACAGGGAGCGAGCAGTACTTC.

Concerning this clone itself: Its ends do not fully match the called genes, so a read error is possible. The gene calls are TRBV10-3 and TRBJ1-2; possible D gene TRBD1, 6 bases. The CDR3 loop spans 13 amino acids. Germline loops: CDR1 ENHRY, CDR2 SYGVKD. The chain's CDR3 is CTIMSARGHGYTF. The CDR3 DNA reads TGTACCATCATGTCGGCCAGGGGACATGGCTACACCTTC.

Concerning this clone itself: In the same sample, other DNA sequences code for this CDR3. The J gene is TRBJ1-1, the V gene TRBV18; maybe TRBD1 (5 bases). Germline V CDR1 and CDR2: KGHSH, LQKENI. This CDR3 has 14 residues. V lost 0 bases and J 3 bases, leaving 8 bases between the germline ends. CDR3 bases: TGTGCCAGCTCACCACCGGGGGGTTACACTGAAGCTTTCTTT. This gives the protein CASSPPGGYTEAFF.

The chain combines TRBV10-3 with TRBJ1-5; D may be TRBD1 (6 bases). The ends were cut back, 4 bases at V and 7 bases at J, with 14 bases in the middle. CDR3 length equals 14 residues. Germline CDR1 reads ENHRY; CDR2 reads SYGVKD. CDR3 nucleotides: TGTGCCATCAGTGCATCAGGGGAGGTACAGCCCCAGCATTTT. Encoded protein: CAISASGEVQPQHF.

The V call is TRBV28, the J call TRBJ2-7, with a tentative D call TRBD2 (7 bases). The V end lost 2 bases, the J end lost 3 bases, and 14 bases lay between the germline ends. Per germline, CDR1 MDHEN and CDR2 SYDVKM. This CDR3 comprises 15 residues. The CDR3 DNA is TGTGCCAGCAGTTTAAGCGGGACACTTATCTACGAGCAGTACTTC. As protein: CASSLSGTLIYEQYF.

This clone was seen just once. This chain uses TRBV7-2 with TRBJ2-1, with 11 bases lining up with TRBD2. This CDR3 region has 15 residues. Germline lookup yields CDR1 SGHTA and CDR2 FQGNSA. The V gene end was trimmed by 6 bases and the J gene end by 6 bases; junction bases not matched to a gene: 7. The CDR3 bases are TGTGCCAGCAGTAGACTAGCGGGATGGGGCAATGAGCAGTTCTTC. It specifies CASSRLAGWGNEQFF.

This clone has only one observation. The J gene is TRBJ1-2, the V gene TRBV7-2; D unclear. CDR1 SGHTA and CDR2 FQGNSA come from the germline V gene. Between the trimmed V and J ends, which lost 1 base and 8 bases, there was a span of 11 bases. The CDR3 runs to 13 residues. CDR3 bases: TGTGCCAGCAGCTTAGAGGGCAGGCGAGGCTACACCTTC. This codes for CASSLEGRRGYTF.

This clone was counted a few times. This sequence joins TRBV25-1 and TRBJ2-1; D not resolved. This CDR3 comprises 10 residues. Germline lookup yields CDR1 MGHDK and CDR2 SYGVNS. The V gene lost 2 bases and the J gene lost 8 bases, with 1 base spanning the gap. CDR3 region: CASSEDEQFF. CDR3 coding DNA: TGTGCCAGCAGTGAAGATGAGCAGTTCTTC.

The genes are TRBV5-1 and TRBJ1-2, with 8 bases fitting TRBD1. The V gene end was trimmed by 3 bases and the J gene end by 8 bases; junction bases not matched to a gene: 6. CDR3 length: 13 residues. Per germline, CDR1 SGHRS and CDR2 YFSETQ. The DNA of the CDR3 is TGCGCCAGCAGCTCCGGACAGGGATACGGCTACACCTTC. Protein product: CASSSGQGYGYTF.

The V call is TRBV6-5, the J call TRBJ2-3; 7 nucleotides align to TRBD2. The CDR3 consists of 16 residues. The V and J ends lost 4 bases and 0 bases, in that order; junction bases with no gene match: 7. Per the germline V gene, CDR1 is MNHEY and CDR2 is SVGAGI. CDR3 DNA sequence: TGTGCCAGCAGTTCCCCACTAGCGATCAGCACAGATACGCAGTATTTT. It codes for CASSSPLAISTDTQYF.

The chain has TRBV12-3 or TRBV12-4 and TRBJ1-1; D gene unclear. The CDR3 consists of 12 residues. Trimming removed 5 bases at V and 2 bases at J, with 6 bases between. In DNA form, the CDR3 reads TGTGCCAGCAGTAGGCATAACACTGAAGCTTTCTTT. It specifies CASSRHNTEAFF.

Concerning this clone: Other DNA sequences within the sample encode an identical CDR3. The chain has TRBV3-1 (or the pseudogene TRBV3-2) and TRBJ2-7; D might be TRBD2 (6 bases). V was pared by 3 bases and J by 5 bases, with 20 bases between. Looked up from germline, CDR1 is LGHDT and CDR2 is YNNKEL (reference sequence). The CDR3 loop spans 16 amino acids. This CDR3 is CASSQVNSGSADEQYF. The CDR3 bases are TGTGCCAGCAGCCAGGTCAACAGCGGGTCGGCAGACGAGCAGTACTTC.

The chain has TRBV4-1 and TRBJ2-5; 13 nucleotides agree with TRBD2. The V and J ends lost 0 bases and 5 bases, in that order; junction bases with no gene match: 6. The CDR3 has 17 amino acids. Germline V gives CDR1 MGHRA, CDR2 YSYEKL. This chain's CDR3 is CASSQEATSGRSETQYF. CDR3 DNA sequence: TGCGCCAGCAGCCAAGAGGCGACTAGCGGGAGGTCGGAGACCCAGTACTTC.

The chain links TRBV3-1 (or the pseudogene TRBV3-2) to TRBJ1-1; the D gene is possibly TRBD1 (6 bases). V lost 1 base and J lost 2, with 14 bases in between. There are 16 residues in the CDR3. Germline lookup yields CDR1 LGHDT and CDR2 YNNKEL (reference sequence). The CDR3 sequence is CASSQGGGRGNTEAFF. In nucleotides, the CDR3 is TGTGCCAGCAGCCAAGGGGGGGGCAGGGGCAACACTGAAGCTTTCTTT.

The rearrangement links TRBV19 to TRBJ1-6; weak D call: TRBD1 (5 bases). The CDR3 is made up of 16 amino acids. CDR1 and CDR2 (germline): LNHDA, SQIVND (reference sequence). With 5 bases removed from V and 8 bases from J, the gap between germline ends came to 19 bases. The DNA of the CDR3 is TGTGCCAGTAGTCCCCCCCGTCTGGGGCTCGATTCACCCCTCCACTTT. This translates into CASSPPRLGLDSPLHF.

The CDR3 region is CASRFPGGNEQFF. As DNA, the CDR3 is TGCGCCAGCAGGTTTCCCGGGGGCAATGAGCAGTTCTTC. The chain carries TRBV5-1 and TRBJ2-1, with a tentative D call TRBD2 (6 bases). Looked up from germline, CDR1 is SGHRS and CDR2 is YFSETQ. Trimming took 5 bases from V and 6 from J, leaving 12 bases between them. This CDR3 spans 13 amino acids.

V and J are TRBV27 and TRBJ1-4; D not resolved. The V gene lost 0 bases and the J gene lost 12 bases, with 14 bases spanning the gap. The germline V gene encodes CDR1 MNHEY and CDR2 SMNVEV (reference sequence). CDR3 length: 14 amino acids. The CDR3 protein is CASSLSPGSVELFF. The CDR3 DNA is TGTGCCAGCAGTTTATCGCCAGGCTCTGTGGAACTGTTTTTT.

The genes are TRBV25-1 and TRBJ2-7, with D possibly being TRBD2 (6 bases). V was shortened by 6 bases and J by 3 bases, with 9 bases between the two germline ends. The germline V gene has CDR1 MGHDK and CDR2 SYGVNS. CDR3 length: 12 residues. CDR3 nucleotides: TGTGCCAGCAGGGGGAGGCTCTACGAGCAGTACTTC. This translates into CASRGRLYEQYF.